Shown below are 5 T cell receptor beta chains from a single sample sequenced in a study of OX40 agonist ivuxolimab in advanced cancers. TCRdb's table, derived via immunoSEQ multiplex PCR, lists solely in-frame clones and lacks some. The sample shows roughly 16,000 clones, around four fifths of them seen only once. The starting material was CD4+ or CD8+ T cells sorted from blood, obtained in a trial of the OX40 agonist ivuxolimab. The receptor source for this set is an adult with an advanced solid tumor such as melanoma, head and neck, liver or kidney cancer.

The chain combines TRBV5-6 with TRBJ2-3, with D possibly TRBD1 on 6 matching bases. Germline lookup yields CDR1 SGHDT and CDR2 YYEEEE. Trimming left V 4 bases short and J 0 bases short, with 12 bases between. CDR3 length: 15 residues. CDR3 amino acids: CASSLQGGSTDTQYF. DNA of the CDR3: TGTGCCAGCAGCCTACAGGGCGGAAGCACAGATACGCAGTATTTT.

The V and J genes are TRBV28 and TRBJ2-3; D might be TRBD1 or TRBD2, each matching 6 bases. The CDR3 consists of 14 residues. The V gene lost 6 bases and the J gene lost 7 bases, with 17 bases spanning the gap. CDR1 MDHEN and CDR2 SYDVKM come from the germline V gene. The CDR3 sequence: CASRIGGPWNTQYF. The CDR3 coding sequence is TGTGCCAGCAGAATAGGGGGGCCATGGAATACGCAGTATTTT.

The rearrangement joins TRBV5-4 to TRBJ2-7; TRBD1 or TRBD2 may be the D gene (5 bases each). Germline CDR1 is SGHNT and CDR2 is YYREEE (reference sequence). Deletions cut 3 bases from V and 2 bases from J, with 15 bases between. This CDR3 has 15 amino acids. CDR3 in amino acids: CASSSRDLDPYEQYF. In DNA form, the CDR3 reads TGTGCCAGCAGCTCCCGGGACCTTGACCCCTACGAGCAGTACTTC.

The chain joins TRBV7-8 to TRBJ1-2; D uncertain. The V end lost 5 bases, the J end lost 2 bases, and 12 bases lay between the germline ends. The CDR3 covers 14 residues. Germline CDR1 is SGHVS and CDR2 is FQNEAQ. In DNA form, the CDR3 reads TGTGCCAGCAGCCCCCGTATTATCAACTATGGCTACACCTTC. This gives the protein CASSPRIINYGYTF.

The genes are TRBV18 and TRBJ1-2; a weak D match, TRBD1 (6 bases). The CDR3 spans 14 residues. Germline V gene sequence: CDR1 KGHSH, CDR2 LQKENI. With 0 bases removed from V and 4 bases from J, the gap between germline ends came to 9 bases. The CDR3: CASSPPDRLYGYTF. The CDR3, as DNA: TGTGCCAGCTCACCACCGGACAGACTCTATGGCTACACCTTC.